These T cell receptor beta chains were read from a single sample in a study of blood T cells in healthy people across ages. In TCRdb, the 5' RACE reads were re-called with MiXCR into one record per CDR3 protein. The sample yields 450,000 to 700,000 distinct CDR3 sequences, 27% seen once. The sequencing input was blood. These receptors were obtained from a woman aged 70-85 years in good health. The CDR3 runs from the conserved cysteine through the conserved F or W. The D gene is left open where the match is weak.

>.|TRBV20-1
CSAPKGGDNEQFF
>.|TRBV7-2
CASSLLDRYEQYF
>.|TRBV5-6
CASSLAGGAGNEQFF
>TRBD1|TRBV25-1
CASSSRTGFSEAFF
>.|TRBV12-3/TRBV12-4
CASSLALANEQFF
>.|TRBV9
CASSVDSHNEKLFF
>TRBD2|TRBV12-3/TRBV12-4
CASISRGGDYNEQFF
>TRBD2|TRBV20-1
CSERGTHSTDTQYF
>.|TRBV7-2
CASGPGHSTDTQYF
>TRBD2|TRBV4-3
CASSQGTSRWTDTQYF
>.|TRBV7-8
CASNDDRVGTYGYTF
>.|TRBV5-1
CASSPQVTSVTETQYF
>.|TRBV20-1
CSAVSGANVLTF
>.|TRBV4-3
CASSQAQGATNEKLFF
>.|TRBV6-6
CASSLDRSWNSPLHF
>TRBD1|TRBV3-1
CASSLSPTGEEKLFF
>.|TRBV9
CASTSLHHYGYTF
>.|TRBV4-3
CASSQEVPKIRAGNTIYF
>.|TRBV25-1
CASSEYGVGNIQYF
>.|TRBV28
CASSGTSTYEQYF
>.|TRBV15
CATSRGLLRGTDTQYF
>TRBD1|TRBV5-6
CASSPDRFMNTEAFF
>TRBD1|TRBV20-1
CSASGQGWYEQYF
>.|TRBV4-3
CASSPMTGTTDTQYF
>TRBD1|TRBV20-1
CSARTGFETQYF
>.|TRBV20-1
CSARKTMNTEAFF
>TRBD1|TRBV27
CASSLFQGAGMNTEAFF
>.|TRBV6-1
CASSGQLTVYF
>TRBD1|TRBV4-3
CASSQTTGTATRNTIYF
>.|TRBV5-1
CASSLDVRLNEKLFF
>TRBD1|TRBV5-1
CASSLGDRINTEAFF
>TRBD2|TRBV7-9
CASSWTSPPPQYF
>.|TRBV5-1
CASSKDPNSPLHF
>TRBD1|TRBV7-2
CASSSTGHTQYF
>.|TRBV5-1
CASSLSRFPEDTGELFF
>.|TRBV30
CAWSVGPAWGEQYF
>TRBD2|TRBV6-2/TRBV6-3
CASKRGTNTGELFF
>TRBD1|TRBV12-3/TRBV12-4
CASRSGGAGANVLTF